Below are 25 T cell receptor beta chains sequenced from a single sample in a study of blood T cell repertoires in COVID-19 (dated by TCRdb to about 2020). The library was generated by the immunoSEQ multiplex PCR assay. TCRdb limited this immuneACCESS table to in-frame rearrangements with V and J called. A share of clones is missing; checked studies link under half to unresolved V genes, and the rest is unexplained. The sample records around 260,000 clones, approximately 79% of which are singletons. The ten largest clones add up to approximately 4.5% of the sample. Sequencing was carried out using PBMCs or T cells enriched from blood (not recorded which). All receptors come from a man aged 25 to 45 with acute COVID-19.

This clone was observed a handful of times. The V and J genes are TRBV6-2 or TRBV6-3 and TRBJ2-5; 9 bases are a match to TRBD2. The CDR3 loop spans 15 amino acids. The V and J ends lost 2 bases and 5 bases, in that order; junction bases with no gene match: 6. The germline gives CDR1 MNHEY, CDR2 SVGEGT. The CDR3 nucleotides read TGTGCCAGCAGTTACAGTAGCGGGAGAGGGGAGACCCAGTACTTC. This gives the protein CASSYSSGRGETQYF.

This clone was counted a few times. This chain uses TRBV4-2 with TRBJ1-5; a weak D match, TRBD1 (5 bases). This CDR3 has 15 amino acids. Germline lookup yields CDR1 LGHNA and CDR2 YNFKEQ. The germline V and J ends were trimmed by 0 bases and 4 bases, with 10 bases remaining between them. The CDR3 sequence is CASSQDGQGNQPQHF. The CDR3 region has the DNA TGTGCCAGCAGCCAAGACGGGCAGGGTAATCAGCCCCAGCATTTT.

This chain uses TRBV7-2 with TRBJ1-6, with 10 bases that match TRBD1. The germline CDR1 and CDR2 sequences are SGHTA and FQGNSA. Trimming cost V 5 bases and J 10 bases; bases outside gene matches: 11. The CDR3 is 16 residues long. This CDR3 reads CASSPEPGQGRSPLHF. In nucleotides, the CDR3 is TGTGCCAGCAGCCCGGAACCGGGACAGGGGCGGTCACCCCTCCACTTT.

The V call is TRBV10-3, the J call TRBJ1-5; D perhaps matches TRBD1 (6 bases). The CDR3 extends over 17 amino acids. In germline, CDR1 is ENHRY, CDR2 SYGVKD. V was cut by 2 bases and J by 1 base, with 15 bases left in between. CDR3 sequence reads: CAISEARGRESNQPQHF. CDR3 nucleotide sequence: TGTGCCATCAGTGAGGCCAGGGGAAGGGAAAGCAATCAGCCCCAGCATTTT.

This chain links TRBV12-3 or TRBV12-4 with TRBJ1-2, with TRBD1 as a possible D gene (6 bases). This CDR3 has 13 residues. With 6 bases removed from V and 4 bases from J, the gap between germline ends came to 12 bases. The CDR3 loop reads CASSPGQSYGYTF. CDR3 DNA: TGTGCCAGCAGCCCCGGACAGTCCTATGGCTACACCTTC.

The chain recombines TRBV6-1 with TRBJ2-2; TRBD1 matches at 7 bases. The CDR3 extends over 16 amino acids. Trimming cost V 3 bases and J 7 bases; bases outside gene matches: 11. The germline CDR1 and CDR2 sequences are MNHNS and SASEGT. CDR3 DNA: TGTGCCAGCAGTGATACCGGGACAGCTAAAATCGGGGAGCTGTTTTTT. Its protein product is CASSDTGTAKIGELFF.

CDR3 sequence reads: CASRKDRGRYGYTF. The CDR3 bases are TGTGCCAGCAGAAAAGACAGGGGGCGCTATGGCTACACCTTC. The chain employs TRBV6-5 and TRBJ1-2; TRBD1 matches 10 bases. V shed 6 bases and J 4 bases; nucleotides not matched to a gene: 5. The CDR3 runs to 14 residues. The germline gives CDR1 MNHEY, CDR2 SVGAGI.

Concerning this clone: A read error may produce the germline difference seen at one junction end. The J gene is TRBJ2-2, the V gene TRBV5-1, with 10 bases identical to TRBD2. The germline gives CDR1 SGHRS, CDR2 YFSETQ. The CDR3 extends over 16 amino acids. CDR3 amino acids: CASSFRTSGNTGELFF. Here the CDR3 DNA reads TGTGCCAGCAGCTTCCGGACTAGCGGGAACACCGGGGAGCTGTTTTTT.

The chain employs TRBV27 and TRBJ1-2, with 9 bases identical to TRBD1. Germline assignment: CDR1 MNHEY and CDR2 SMNVEV (reference sequence). After removal of 6 bases from V and 5 bases from J, the junction contained 1 base not matched to a gene. The CDR3 is 12 residues long. The CDR3 protein is CASRTGGYGYTF. The CDR3 bases are TGTGCCAGCAGGACAGGGGGTTATGGCTACACCTTC.

The chain couples TRBV6-5 to TRBJ1-1; D unclear. Trimming left V 6 bases short and J 3 bases short, with 8 bases between. There are 12 residues in the CDR3. Looked up from germline, CDR1 is MNHEY and CDR2 is SVGAGI. CDR3 sequence: CASREGYTEAFF. The CDR3 bases are TGTGCCAGCAGGGAGGGATACACTGAAGCTTTCTTT.

The chain combines TRBV19 with TRBJ2-5, with TRBD2 matching 11 bases. Trimming at V came to 1 base and at J to 1 base, leaving 2 bases not matched to a gene. Germline V gives CDR1 LNHDA, CDR2 SQIVND (reference sequence). The CDR3 is 16 amino acids. In DNA, the CDR3 is TGTGCCAGTAGTATAGTAGCGGGGGGGAGCCAAGAGACCCAGTACTTC. Amino acids: CASSIVAGGSQETQYF.

The chain employs TRBV19 and TRBJ2-2; 9 bases fit TRBD2. In germline, CDR1 is LNHDA, CDR2 SQIVND (reference sequence). The V segment lost 5 bases and the J segment 5 bases; nucleotides outside the gene matches: 9. This CDR3 is 16 amino acids long. In DNA form, the CDR3 reads TGTGCCAGTAGTCCCCGTAGCGGGAGTTGGACCGGGGAGCTGTTTTTT. It yields the protein CASSPRSGSWTGELFF.

This clone appeared once. Its ends do not fully match the called genes, so a read error is possible. V is TRBV5-1 and J is TRBJ2-1, with 8 bases matching TRBD2. The CDR3 extends over 18 amino acids. CDR1 and CDR2 from the germline V gene are SGHRS and YFSETQ. CDR3 nucleotides: TGTGCCAGCAGCCTGGGACTAGGATCACTGATCTCCTACAATGAGCAGTTCTTC. Its translation: CASSLGLGSLISYNEQFF.

This clone was detected only once. The chain employs TRBV18 and TRBJ1-3, with TRBD1 as a possible D gene (5 bases). Between the trimmed V and J ends, which lost 1 base and 0 bases, there was a span of 10 bases. Germline loops: CDR1 KGHSH, CDR2 LQKENI. This CDR3 region has 16 residues. CDR3 loop: CASSPQDSFSGNTIYF. As DNA, the CDR3 is TGTGCCAGCTCACCACAAGACAGCTTCTCTGGAAACACCATATATTTT. Looking up the rest from reference TRBV18 and TRBJ1-3 gives the full variable domain: NAGVMQNPRHLVRRRGQEARLRCSPMKGHSHVYWYRQLPEEGLKFMVYLQKENIIDESGMPKERFSAEFPKEGPSILRIQQVVRGDSAAYFCASSPQDSFSGNTIYFGEGSWLTVV.

This clone has only one observation. V gene TRBV13 combines with J gene TRBJ1-2; D call uncertain. The V and J ends lost 4 bases and 5 bases respectively, with 20 bases between them. The CDR3 is 16 amino acids. Germline CDR1 reads PRHDT; CDR2 reads FYEKMQ (reference sequence). The chain's CDR3 is CASSYPGPAEGYGYTF. CDR3 sequence (DNA): TGTGCCAGCAGCTATCCCGGGCCAGCCGAGGGATATGGCTACACCTTC.

The CDR3 loop reads CASSHMTGQGDPGELFF. The CDR3 nucleotides read TGCGCCAGCAGCCACATGACAGGACAGGGAGACCCCGGGGAGCTGTTTTTT. The V call is TRBV4-3, the J call TRBJ2-2; 8 bases agree with TRBD1. The CDR3 length is 17 residues. Trimming removed 3 bases from V and 6 bases from J; junction bases left unmatched: 12. The germline V gene encodes CDR1 LGHNA and CDR2 YSLEER.

J is TRBJ2-1 and V is TRBV11-2; 10 bases line up with TRBD1. CDR1 is SGHAT, CDR2 FQNNGV, per germline. V shed 1 base and J 9 bases; nucleotides not matched to a gene: 6. The CDR3 contains 15 residues. This CDR3 reads CASSLVRQGASEQFF. CDR3 DNA: TGTGCCAGCAGCTTAGTCCGACAGGGGGCGAGTGAGCAGTTCTTC. Filled out from reference TRBV11-2 and TRBJ2-1, the complete variable domain reads EAGVAQSPRYKIIEKRQSVAFWCNPISGHATLYWYQQILGQGPKLLIQFQNNGVVDDSQLPKDRFSAERLKGVDSTLKIQPAKLEDSAVYLCASSLVRQGASEQFFGPGTRLTVL.

V is TRBV28 and J is TRBJ2-3, with unresolved D. V lost 6 bases to trimming and J lost 0 bases, with 4 bases between them. CDR1 is MDHEN, CDR2 SYDVKM, per germline. The CDR3 totals 12 residues. CDR3 sequence (DNA): TGTGCCAGCAGAGCGAGCACAGATACGCAGTATTTT. Its protein is CASRASTDTQYF.

The V gene is TRBV6-5, the J gene TRBJ1-5; no reliable D call. V gave up 7 bases and J gave up 3 bases, with 13 bases separating them. CDR3 length equals 14 residues. From germline, CDR1 is MNHEY and CDR2 SVGAGI. CDR3 in DNA: TGTGCCAGCACTCTAGCGCTGAACAATCAGCCCCAGCATTTT. This translates into CASTLALNNQPQHF.

V is TRBV5-1 and J is TRBJ2-1; D is possibly TRBD2 (7 bases). Trimming shortened V by 7 bases and J by 5 bases, and 16 bases separated the two germline ends. The germline V gene has CDR1 SGHRS and CDR2 YFSETQ. The CDR3 runs 14 residues. CDR3 protein: CASSEGGRNNEQFF. The CDR3, as DNA: TGCGCCAGCTCAGAGGGGGGGCGGAACAATGAGCAGTTCTTC.

The J gene is TRBJ1-6, the V gene TRBV7-8, with D unclear. The germline V and J ends were trimmed by 0 bases and 7 bases, with 19 bases remaining between them. The CDR3 sequence is 18 residues long. Germline V gives CDR1 SGHVS, CDR2 FQNEAQ. The CDR3 loop is CASSLASPGSSFNSPLHF. For the CDR3, the DNA is TGTGCCAGCAGCTTAGCGTCGCCGGGAAGTTCGTTCAATTCACCCCTCCACTTT.

This clone came up once. The chain uses TRBV5-4 and TRBJ2-1, with TRBD1 matching 9 bases. The V and J ends lost 0 bases and 5 bases, in that order; junction bases with no gene match: 3. CDR1 and CDR2 from the germline V gene are SGHNT and YYREEE (reference sequence). The CDR3 has 15 amino acids. The CDR3 is CASSLGQGGNNEQFF. For the CDR3, the DNA is TGTGCCAGCAGCTTGGGACAGGGGGGTAACAATGAGCAGTTCTTC. The variable domain in full, with the rest retrieved from reference TRBV5-4 and TRBJ2-1, is ETGVTQSPTHLIKTRGQQVTLRCSSQSGHNTVSWYQQALGQGPQFIFQYYREEENGRGNFPPRFSGLQFPNYSSELNVNALELDDSALYLCASSLGQGGNNEQFFGPGTRLTVL.

The CDR3 protein is CASSSRGQGISETQYF. The CDR3 DNA reads TGTGCCAGCAGTTCCCGGGGACAGGGGATTTCGGAGACCCAGTACTTC. The V call is TRBV28, the J call TRBJ2-5, with TRBD1 matching over 10 bases. The J segment lost 5 bases and the V segment lost 4 bases, leaving 10 bases of the junction unmatched. The CDR3 runs 16 residues. The germline CDR1 and CDR2 sequences are MDHEN and SYDVKM.

This chain joins TRBV27 and TRBJ2-3, with 14 nucleotides matching TRBD2. The germline gives CDR1 MNHEY, CDR2 SMNVEV (reference sequence). This CDR3 is built from 19 residues. The V and J ends lost 1 base and 0 bases, in that order; junction bases with no gene match: 6. The CDR3 region has the DNA TGTGCCAGCAGTTTATTGACTAGCGGGGGGGAAACTAGCACAGATACGCAGTATTTT. It is translated as CASSLLTSGGETSTDTQYF.

In this sample, this clone turned up a few times. V and J are TRBV28 and TRBJ1-5; D may be TRBD1 (5 bases). CDR3 length: 16 residues. V was pared by 6 bases and J by 6 bases, with 21 bases between. The germline V gene encodes CDR1 MDHEN and CDR2 SYDVKM. CDR3 loop: CASRLRGSSARQPQHF. The CDR3 DNA reads TGTGCCAGCAGGTTAAGGGGCTCATCCGCCCGTCAGCCCCAGCATTTT. The full variable domain, with the rest looked up from reference TRBV28 and TRBJ1-5, is DVKVTQSSRYLVKRTGEKVFLECVQDMDHENMFWYRQDPGLGLRLIYFSYDVKMKEKGDIPEGYSVSREKKERFSLILESASTNQTSMYLCASRLRGSSARQPQHFGDGTRLSIL.